The sequence of this TCR beta chain was determined in a study of blood T cell repertoires in COVID-19. Study in general: Sites in the United States, Italy and Spain provided acute and convalescent COVID-19 samples.

Trimming cost V 3 bases and J 8 bases, with 17 bases left between them. Germline assignment: CDR1 SGHRS and CDR2 YFSETQ. This CDR3 has 15 residues. Authors' analysis steps: For nucleated cells, counts were estimated from reference gene primer amplification. Clones were sequenced by immunoSEQ multiplex PCR, and TCRdb holds only the in-frame ones, with some missing. V and J calls plus clone size are reproduced from that table; the DNA served to infer D and trimming. The sample records about 210,000 clones, around 86% being singletons. Participants were aged roughly 18 to 90 years, lived in some 23 US areas, and enrolled virtually.

The chain employs TRBV5-1 and TRBJ1-4, with TRBD1 as a possible D gene (6 bases). Input material: PBMCs or T cells enriched from blood (not recorded which). This sequence was found in a woman in her 50s with acute COVID-19. CDR3 coding DNA: TGCGCCAGCAGCTCGGTTGGGACACCCGAAGAAAAACTGTTTTTT. It translates to CASSSVGTPEEKLFF.